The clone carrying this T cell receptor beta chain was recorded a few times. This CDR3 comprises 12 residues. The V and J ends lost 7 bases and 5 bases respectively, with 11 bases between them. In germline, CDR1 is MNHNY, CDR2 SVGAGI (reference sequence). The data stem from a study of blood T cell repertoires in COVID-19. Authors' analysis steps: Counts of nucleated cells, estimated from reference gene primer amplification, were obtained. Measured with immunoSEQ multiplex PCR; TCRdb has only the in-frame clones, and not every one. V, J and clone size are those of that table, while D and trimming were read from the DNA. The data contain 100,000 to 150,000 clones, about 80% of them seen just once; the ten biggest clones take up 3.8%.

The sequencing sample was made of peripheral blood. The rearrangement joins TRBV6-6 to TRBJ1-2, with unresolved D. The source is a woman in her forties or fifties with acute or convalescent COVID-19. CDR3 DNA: TGTGCCAGCACCGACGGAGGGTATGGCTACACCTTC. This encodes CASTDGGYGYTF.